The source of this T cell receptor (beta chain) is a study of spatial heterogeneity in lung cancer. There are many counts of this clonotype. Its target is not known. Study-wide points: At resection, ubiquitous expanded tumor TCRs appeared in blood more than at follow-up.

Stated time point: sample taken at primary tumor resection. Researchers sequenced whole RNA taken from tumor, nontumor lung or frozen PBMC without sorting. TCRdb re-called the 5' RACE reads through MiXCR, storing one row per CDR3 protein. This sample has about 26,000 distinct CDR3 sequences, with about 13% found just once. The source was PBMCs, collected at surgery. The TCR comes from a female donor with early-stage non-small cell lung cancer.

The DNA for the CDR3 is TGTGCCAGCAGCTTGCCGACTAGCGGGTTCTATGAGCAGTTCTTC. It codes for CASSLPTSGFYEQFF. V is TRBV11-2 and J is TRBJ2-1; 10 bases match TRBD2. With V trimmed by 3 bases and J by 8 bases, 7 bases remained unmatched. Per germline, CDR1 SGHAT and CDR2 FQNNGV. The CDR3 totals 15 residues.